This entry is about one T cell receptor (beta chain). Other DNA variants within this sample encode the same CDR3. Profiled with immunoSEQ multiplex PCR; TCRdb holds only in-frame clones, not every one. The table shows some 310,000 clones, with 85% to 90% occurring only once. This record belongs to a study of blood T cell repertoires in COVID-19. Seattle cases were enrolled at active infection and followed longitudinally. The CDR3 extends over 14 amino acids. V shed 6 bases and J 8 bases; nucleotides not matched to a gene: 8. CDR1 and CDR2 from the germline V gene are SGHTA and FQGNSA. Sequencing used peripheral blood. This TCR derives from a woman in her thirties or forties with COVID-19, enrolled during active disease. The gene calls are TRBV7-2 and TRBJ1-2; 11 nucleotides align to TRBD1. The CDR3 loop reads CASSSGQGASGYTF. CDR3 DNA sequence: TGTGCCAGCAGTTCTGGACAGGGGGCGTCCGGCTACACCTTC.